In its sample, the clone carrying this T cell receptor (beta chain) was seen a few times. Its antigen is not identified. The data are from a study of siplizumab effects on memory and regulatory T cells. The CDR3 is 16 residues long. Germline V lookup: CDR1 SGHDT, CDR2 YYEEEE. V lost 4 bases, J lost 1 base, and 16 bases lay in between. Some 10^5 TCR templates were measured in each sample. Generated by immunoSEQ multiplex PCR, the TCRdb table keeps only in-frame clones and is missing some. The sample carries some 75,000 clones, 93% recorded once. General study results and limits: A naive or memory phenotype could not be assigned to roughly 80-97% of the proliferating CD4+ or CD8+ clones. Naive T cells seemed more diverse than memory cells and seemed major alloresponse contributors. The authors mapped only a minor fraction of alloreactive clones to unstimulated subsets.

The sequenced sample was CD8+ T cells sorted from blood. The rearrangement joins TRBV5-6 to TRBJ2-3; possible D gene TRBD1, 6 bases. The clonotype was recovered from a human donor in good health. As DNA, the CDR3 is TGTGCCAGCAGCCCGTCCGGACAGACTCGCACAGATACGCAGTATTTT. This encodes CASSPSGQTRTDTQYF.